Shown below are 32 T cell receptor beta chains from a single sample sequenced in a study of Ad26.COV2.S vaccination and SARS-CoV-2 variants listed by TCRdb under 2021. Sample treatment or condition, as interpreted from the label and publication: roughly 18 received Ad26.COV2.S at low or high dose, single or two shots; about 5 received placebo; per-sample allocation not given. Repertoires of vaccine and placebo recipients were sequenced from samples taken on day 63 after the first injection. Library preparation used the immunoSEQ multiplex PCR assay. Drawn from immuneACCESS, this table holds only the in-frame rearrangements with V and J called that TCRdb kept. Clones are partly lost; checked studies trace under half to an unresolved V gene and leave the rest unexplained. Recorded for this sample are about 350,000 clones; approximately 86% of them occurred a single time. Together, the top ten hold around 10% of the sample.

Sequencing used peripheral blood, obtained in a trial of Ad26.COV2.S vaccine versus placebo. The receptors come from a person aged 18 to 59 who received the Ad26.COV2.S COVID-19 vaccine or a placebo.

The rearrangement uses TRBV18 and TRBJ2-7, with TRBD1 matching over 7 bases. CDR1 and CDR2 (germline): KGHSH, LQKENI. The CDR3 runs 15 residues. J gave up 2 bases and V 6 bases, and 10 bases lay outside the gene matches. The DNA for the CDR3 is TGTGCCAGCTCCCCCAAGCAGCAGGGGGCCTACGAGCAGTACTTC. As protein: CASSPKQQGAYEQYF.

This clone was seen once. The CDR3 here is CASSLREESSDTQYF. Here the CDR3 DNA reads TGCGCCAGCAGCTTGAGGGAAGAGAGCTCAGATACGCAGTATTTT. The J gene is TRBJ2-3, the V gene TRBV5-1; D gene uncertain. CDR1 is SGHRS and CDR2 is YFSETQ in the germline V gene. The CDR3 spans 15 residues. Trimming cost V 1 base and J 4 bases, with 13 bases left between them. Looking up the rest from reference TRBV5-1 and TRBJ2-3 gives the full variable domain: KAGVTQTPRYLIKTRGQQVTLSCSPISGHRSVSWYQQTPGQGLQFLFEYFSETQRNKGNFPGRFSGRQFSNSRSEMNVSTLELGDSALYLCASSLREESSDTQYFGPGTRLTVL.

This chain connects TRBV10-3 to TRBJ2-3, with unresolved D. The V end was cut by 4 bases, the J end by 4 bases, with 6 bases between. This CDR3 region has 12 residues. Germline assignment: CDR1 ENHRY and CDR2 SYGVKD. Here the CDR3 reads CAISGEADTQYF. As DNA, the CDR3 is TGTGCCATCAGTGGCGAGGCAGATACGCAGTATTTT.

The rearrangement uses TRBV7-9 and TRBJ1-1; tentative D call: TRBD1 (6 bases). The CDR3 extends over 13 amino acids. Trimming removed 5 bases from V and 7 bases from J, with 14 bases in between. CDR1 is SEHNR and CDR2 is FQNEAQ in the germline V gene (reference sequence). The CDR3 DNA reads TGTGCCAGCAGCCATCCTCGACAGGATGAAGCTTTCTTT. It specifies CASSHPRQDEAFF. The variable domain in full, completed from reference TRBV7-9 and TRBJ1-1, reads DTGVSQNPRHKITKRGQNVTFRCDPISEHNRLYWYRQTLGQGPEFLTYFQNEAQLEKSRLLSDRFSAERPKGSFSTLEIQRTEQGDSAMYLCASSHPRQDEAFFGQGTRLTVV.

This clone was recorded only once. The chain combines TRBV5-1 with TRBJ1-4; TRBD1 aligns across 7 bases. Germline V lookup: CDR1 SGHRS, CDR2 YFSETQ. V was clipped by 4 bases and J by 3 bases; unmatched bases: 6. This CDR3 is 15 amino acids long. In DNA form, the CDR3 reads TGCGCCAGCAGCCCGGGACAGCTACCTAATGAAAAACTGTTTTTT. Protein sequence: CASSPGQLPNEKLFF. Together with reference TRBV5-1 and TRBJ1-4, the CDR3 gives the full variable domain: KAGVTQTPRYLIKTRGQQVTLSCSPISGHRSVSWYQQTPGQGLQFLFEYFSETQRNKGNFPGRFSGRQFSNSRSEMNVSTLELGDSALYLCASSPGQLPNEKLFFGSGTQLSVL.

This chain uses TRBV30 with TRBJ2-3; 10 nucleotides agree with TRBD2. V was pared by 1 base and J by 6 bases, with 7 bases of the junction left unmatched. Germline V gene data show CDR1 as GTSNPN and CDR2 as SVGIG (reference sequence). This CDR3 spans 15 amino acids. The CDR3 DNA is TGTGCCTGGAGTGCGGAGCGGGAGGGTCCGGATACGCAGTATTTT. Translated: CAWSAEREGPDTQYF.

V usage is TRBV4-1 and J usage is TRBJ2-3; 11 bases align to TRBD1. The V segment lost 4 bases and the J segment 5 bases; nucleotides outside the gene matches: 5. CDR1 is MGHRA and CDR2 is YSYEKL in the germline V gene. This CDR3 comprises 15 residues. This CDR3 reads CASSPGQGAVDTQYF. The CDR3 region has the DNA TGCGCCAGCAGCCCCGGACAGGGGGCGGTAGATACGCAGTATTTT.

This clone showed up many times. The V call is TRBV19, the J call TRBJ1-4; D gene unclear. V was pared by 7 bases and J by 8 bases, with 8 bases between. CDR1 and CDR2 from the germline V gene are LNHDA and SQIVND (reference sequence). This CDR3 spans 11 amino acids. This chain's CDR3 is CASKWVEKLFF. The CDR3 DNA reads as TGTGCCAGTAAGTGGGTCGAAAAACTGTTTTTT. The full variable domain, rest sourced from reference TRBV19 and TRBJ1-4, is DGGITQSPKYLFRKEGQNVTLSCEQNLNHDAMYWYRQDPGQGLRLIYYSQIVNDFQKGDIAEGYSVSREKKESFPLTVTSAQKNPTAFYLCASKWVEKLFFGSGTQLSVL.

V gene TRBV28 combines with J gene TRBJ2-7; tentatively, D is TRBD1 (5 bases). The V gene lost 2 bases and the J gene lost 3 bases, with 11 bases spanning the gap. The CDR3 extends over 14 amino acids. Germline loops: CDR1 MDHEN, CDR2 SYDVKM. The CDR3 spells CASSLKAGYYEQYF. In DNA, the CDR3 is TGTGCCAGCAGTTTAAAGGCAGGGTACTACGAGCAGTACTTC.

V usage is TRBV5-1 and J usage is TRBJ2-5, with 11 nucleotides matching TRBD1. The germline V gene encodes CDR1 SGHRS and CDR2 YFSETQ. The length of the CDR3 is 16 residues. V was pared by 3 bases and J by 2 bases, with 6 bases of the junction left unmatched. The CDR3 DNA reads TGCGCCAGCAGCTCGGGGACAGGGGGTTGGCAAGAGACCCAGTACTTC. Protein sequence: CASSSGTGGWQETQYF.

Here the CDR3 DNA reads TGTGCCAGCAGCTTAGATCGGGAGACCCAGTACTTC. It codes for CASSLDRETQYF. This rearrangement joins TRBV11-2 to TRBJ2-5; D gene uncertain. V was shortened by 0 bases and J by 5 bases, with 4 bases between the two germline ends. Per germline, CDR1 SGHAT and CDR2 FQNNGV. The CDR3 extends over 12 amino acids. Complete variable domain (other parts from reference TRBV11-2 and TRBJ2-5): EAGVAQSPRYKIIEKRQSVAFWCNPISGHATLYWYQQILGQGPKLLIQFQNNGVVDDSQLPKDRFSAERLKGVDSTLKIQPAKLEDSAVYLCASSLDRETQYFGPGTRLLVL.

The chain uses TRBV19 and TRBJ2-3; D ambiguous. CDR1 is LNHDA, CDR2 SQIVND, per germline (reference sequence). The CDR3 contains 13 residues. V was clipped by 3 bases and J by 2 bases, with 6 bases between them. CDR3 region: CASSMGLTDTQYF. The CDR3 bases are TGTGCCAGTAGTATGGGCCTCACAGATACGCAGTATTTT.

The chain recombines TRBV6-5 with TRBJ1-2; no reliable D call. The CDR3 covers 15 residues. Looked up from germline, CDR1 is MNHEY and CDR2 is SVGAGI. V lost 4 bases and J lost 3, with 15 bases in between. The CDR3 DNA is TGTGCCAGCAGTTTCCACCCGGGATGGGACTATGGCTACACCTTC. Translated, it gives CASSFHPGWDYGYTF.

The rearrangement links TRBV9 to TRBJ2-1; the match to TRBD2 covers 8 bases. The CDR3 consists of 17 residues. Germline CDR1 and CDR2: SGDLS and YYNGEE. V was pared by 0 bases and J by 0 bases, with 5 bases of the junction left unmatched. The CDR3 nucleotides read TGTGCCAGCAGCGTAGATGAGCGGGAGAGCTCCTACAATGAGCAGTTCTTC. Its translation: CASSVDERESSYNEQFF.

The rearrangement links TRBV19 to TRBJ1-2; TRBD1 aligns across 10 bases. Germline V gene sequence: CDR1 LNHDA, CDR2 SQIVND (reference sequence). The CDR3 is 13 amino acids. Germline trimming cut 8 bases from V and 6 bases from J; bases unmatched to any gene: 6. Written as DNA, the CDR3 is TGTGCCAGTCGGACAGGGGGGGGCAATGGCTACACCTTC. Its translation is CASRTGGGNGYTF.

The chain joins TRBV28 to TRBJ2-3; TRBD1 agrees at 10 bases. The CDR3 spans 17 residues. CDR1 is MDHEN, CDR2 SYDVKM, per germline. Losses at the gene ends were 4 bases for V and 2 bases for J; bases not matched to a gene: 9. The CDR3 loop is CASSSPGGTGDTDTQYF. In DNA, the CDR3 is TGTGCCAGCAGTTCTCCGGGCGGGACAGGGGACACAGATACGCAGTATTTT.

This chain connects TRBV6-2 or TRBV6-3 to TRBJ1-5, with TRBD1 as a possible D gene (6 bases). V lost 5 bases, J lost 7 bases, and 12 bases lay in between. The CDR3 extends over 13 amino acids. CDR1 and CDR2 (germline): MNHEY, SVGEGT. CDR3 loop: CASSPGQTQPQHF. CDR3 in DNA: TGTGCCAGCAGTCCCGGACAGACCCAGCCCCAGCATTTT.

This clone showed up just once. J is TRBJ2-2 and V is TRBV5-1; D gene unclear. V was shortened by 2 bases and J by 3 bases, with 11 bases between the two germline ends. Germline V gene lookup returns CDR1 SGHRS and CDR2 YFSETQ. This CDR3 has 15 residues. CDR3 sequence reads: CASSLGQIYTGELFF. The CDR3 region has the DNA TGCGCCAGCAGCTTAGGGCAGATCTACACCGGGGAGCTGTTTTTT.

The chain links TRBV5-4 to TRBJ1-3; D is perhaps TRBD1 (6 bases). Per germline, CDR1 SGHNT and CDR2 YYREEE (reference sequence). Deletions cut 0 bases from V and 2 bases from J, with 6 bases between. This CDR3 has 14 residues. CDR3 loop: CASSLDRAGNTIYF. CDR3 sequence (DNA): TGTGCCAGCAGCTTGGACAGGGCTGGAAACACCATATATTTT.

The chain joins TRBV19 to TRBJ2-3; 7 positions agree with TRBD1. V was pared by 10 bases and J by 0 bases, with 7 bases of the junction left unmatched. The CDR3 consists of 14 residues. Germline V lookup: CDR1 LNHDA, CDR2 SQIVND (reference sequence). This chain's CDR3 is CATTGTESTDTQYF. As DNA, the CDR3 is TGTGCCACTACGGGGACAGAAAGCACAGATACGCAGTATTTT.

V gene TRBV12-3 or TRBV12-4 combines with J gene TRBJ1-1; a possible D gene is TRBD1 (5 bases). The V end was cut by 2 bases, the J end by 4 bases, with 8 bases between. This CDR3 has 13 residues. The CDR3 loop is CASSLPGSTEAFF. The CDR3 DNA reads TGTGCCAGCAGTTTACCAGGGAGCACTGAAGCTTTCTTT.

The V gene is TRBV28, the J gene TRBJ1-1, with 8 bases aligning to TRBD1. The germline V gene has CDR1 MDHEN and CDR2 SYDVKM. Trimming removed 4 bases from V and 2 bases from J; junction bases left unmatched: 6. This CDR3 spans 15 amino acids. This CDR3 reads CASSSWTGRNTEAFF. The DNA for the CDR3 is TGTGCCAGCAGTTCCTGGACAGGGAGAAACACTGAAGCTTTCTTT. Variable domain in full (rest from reference TRBV28 and TRBJ1-1): DVKVTQSSRYLVKRTGEKVFLECVQDMDHENMFWYRQDPGLGLRLIYFSYDVKMKEKGDIPEGYSVSREKKERFSLILESASTNQTSMYLCASSSWTGRNTEAFFGQGTRLTVV.

This clone appeared a single time. The CDR3 sequence: CASSPQLAGAYEQYF. The CDR3 DNA reads as TGTGCCAGCAGCCCCCAGCTAGCGGGGGCCTACGAGCAGTACTTC. The chain combines TRBV7-9 with TRBJ2-7; 10 bases fit TRBD2. Trimming took 5 bases from V and 2 from J; bases not matched to a gene: 6. The CDR3 has 15 amino acids. The germline gives CDR1 SEHNR, CDR2 FQNEAQ (reference sequence).

The chain couples TRBV6-2 or TRBV6-3 to TRBJ1-6, with no clear D. The CDR3 runs 13 residues. The ends were cut back, 2 bases at V and 5 bases at J, with 4 bases in the middle. From germline, CDR1 is MNHEY and CDR2 SVGEGT. The CDR3 region has the DNA TGTGCCAGCAGTTACAGGGATAATTCACCCCTCCACTTT. Protein: CASSYRDNSPLHF.

The chain links TRBV5-5 to TRBJ1-2; possibly TRBD1 for D (5 bases). V was shortened by 3 bases and J by 8 bases, with 14 bases between the two germline ends. The V gene's germline CDR1 is SGHKS and CDR2 YYEKEE (reference sequence). The length of the CDR3 is 13 residues. The CDR3 loop reads CASSWDGEGGYTF. CDR3 DNA sequence: TGTGCCAGCAGCTGGGACGGGGAGGGCGGCTACACCTTC.

This clone was detected a few times. The rearrangement joins TRBV6-5 to TRBJ2-7; perhaps D is TRBD1 or TRBD2 (5 bases each). This CDR3 has 15 residues. CDR1 is MNHEY, CDR2 SVGAGI, per germline. V dropped 3 bases and J dropped 5 bases, with 17 bases sitting between them. CDR3 region: CASSYPGTLGHEQYF. CDR3 in DNA: TGTGCCAGCAGTTATCCCGGGACCCTGGGCCACGAGCAGTACTTC.

This chain connects TRBV9 to TRBJ2-2; D is uncertain. The germline gives CDR1 SGDLS, CDR2 YYNGEE. V was cut by 2 bases and J by 0 bases, with 5 bases left in between. This CDR3 region has 14 residues. As DNA, the CDR3 is TGTGCCAGCAGCGTCCGGGCGAACACCGGGGAGCTGTTTTTT. Protein: CASSVRANTGELFF.

This chain links TRBV4-1 with TRBJ1-2; D uncertain. Germline values: CDR1 MGHRA, CDR2 YSYEKL. Between the trimmed V and J ends, which lost 2 bases and 6 bases, there was a span of 16 bases. The CDR3 covers 15 residues. CDR3 in amino acids: CASSQPTRSRDGYTF. As DNA, the CDR3 is TGCGCCAGCAGCCAACCCACCCGGTCCCGGGATGGCTACACCTTC.

V is TRBV5-1 and J is TRBJ1-1; D ambiguous. This CDR3 comprises 15 residues. CDR1 is SGHRS and CDR2 is YFSETQ in the germline V gene. With 4 bases removed from V and 0 bases from J, the gap between germline ends came to 13 bases. Here the CDR3 reads CASSERFPMNTEAFF. The CDR3 region has the DNA TGCGCCAGCAGCGAACGGTTCCCGATGAACACTGAAGCTTTCTTT.

V and J are TRBV28 and TRBJ2-5, with D possibly called TRBD1 or TRBD2 (6 bases each). Trimming cost V 3 bases and J 7 bases, with 18 bases left between them. CDR3 size: 15 residues. Germline V gene data show CDR1 as MDHEN and CDR2 as SYDVKM. The CDR3 loop is CASSFRGRGGGTQYF. The CDR3 DNA is TGTGCCAGCAGTTTTCGGGGGCGCGGAGGGGGGACCCAGTACTTC.

The count of this clone is one. The chain is built from TRBV19 and TRBJ1-2, with D perhaps matching TRBD1 (6 bases). The CDR3 spans 15 residues. Germline V lookup: CDR1 LNHDA, CDR2 SQIVND (reference sequence). The V and J ends lost 3 bases and 0 bases respectively, with 11 bases between them. The CDR3 loop is CASSIEQGANYGYTF. CDR3 in DNA: TGTGCCAGTAGTATTGAACAGGGAGCTAACTATGGCTACACCTTC.

V is TRBV5-1 and J is TRBJ2-1; a weak D match, TRBD1 (5 bases). This CDR3 region has 15 residues. V was trimmed by 2 bases and J by 3 bases, leaving 12 bases between them. The germline gives CDR1 SGHRS, CDR2 YFSETQ. CDR3 sequence (DNA): TGCGCCAGCAGCTTTTCGCAGGGTATCTACAATGAGCAGTTCTTC. Amino acids: CASSFSQGIYNEQFF.